These 20 T cell receptor beta chains share one sample of origin, sequenced in a study of metastatic and nonmetastatic thyroid tumors. Using MiXCR, TCRdb re-called clones from the PCR reads. The sample lists just over 20,000 clones; 9.5% to 15% were seen once. The entire patient cohort was treatment-naive prior to thyroid surgery. What was sequenced was blood. The receptors derive from a male donor with papillary thyroid cancer or a benign thyroid nodule (not recorded which). Some clones in this sample may be carry-over from other donors' samples.

The sample holds many counts of this clone. The CDR3 reads CSARQKETQYF. The DNA for the CDR3 is TGCAGTGCTAGACAGAAAGAGACCCAGTACTTC. The rearrangement joins TRBV20-1 to TRBJ2-5; D gene ambiguous. This CDR3 is built from 11 residues. Germline lookup yields CDR1 DFQATT and CDR2 SNEGSKA (reference sequence). Trimming left V 2 bases short and J 3 bases short, with 4 bases between.

This sequence joins TRBV28 and TRBJ1-2; 9 bases fit TRBD1. Germline V gives CDR1 MDHEN, CDR2 SYDVKM. This CDR3 has 15 amino acids. V lost 2 bases and J lost 4; bases outside the gene matches: 5. The CDR3 protein is CASSLPLDRGYGYTF. DNA for the CDR3: TGTGCCAGCAGTTTACCCTTGGACAGGGGCTATGGCTACACCTTC.

This clone has at least ten counts. The gene calls are TRBV28 and TRBJ2-7; 11 nucleotides agree with TRBD1. Germline CDR1 MDHEN, CDR2 SYDVKM. V lost 6 bases to trimming and J lost 3 bases; unmatched junction nucleotides: 7. This CDR3 has 15 residues. The CDR3 spells CASRGSGTGGYEQYF. As DNA, the CDR3 is TGTGCCAGCAGGGGTAGTGGGACAGGGGGCTACGAGCAGTACTTC.

This clone has at least ten counts. The chain joins TRBV9 to TRBJ2-7; D possibly corresponds to TRBD2 (6 bases). The CDR3 loop spans 16 amino acids. Looked up from germline, CDR1 is SGDLS and CDR2 is YYNGEE. V dropped 3 bases and J dropped 5 bases, with 21 bases sitting between them. CDR3 nucleotide sequence: TGTGCCAGCAGCGGGCGCGGGGCTCGGCGCGCTGACGAGCAGTACTTC. It is translated as CASSGRGARRADEQYF. The variable domain in full, completed from reference TRBV9 and TRBJ2-7, reads DSGVTQTPKHLITATGQRVTLRCSPRSGDLSVYWYQQSLDQGLQFLIQYYNGEERAKGNILERFSAQQFPDLHSELNLSSLELGDSALYFCASSGRGARRADEQYFGPGTRLTVT.

In this sample, this clone turned up many times. The chain joins TRBV6-1 to TRBJ2-1; perhaps TRBD1 as D (6 bases). This CDR3 has 14 residues. The V end lost 5 bases, the J end lost 1 base, and 9 bases lay between the germline ends. The germline CDR1 and CDR2 sequences are MNHNS and SASEGT. The CDR3 loop is CASSRGQSYNEQFF. Written as DNA, the CDR3 is TGTGCCAGCAGTCGAGGACAGTCCTACAATGAGCAGTTCTTC.

As for this clone: The junction shows a germline mismatch at one end, possibly a read error. The gene calls are TRBV9 and TRBJ2-2, with D perhaps matching TRBD2 (6 bases). This CDR3 region has 13 residues. CDR1 is SGDLS, CDR2 YYNGEE, per germline. In nucleotides, the CDR3 is TGTGCCAGCAGCGACGCGAACACCCGGGAGCCGTTTTTT. Protein product: CASSDANTREPFF.

The rearrangement joins TRBV2 to TRBJ2-2, with 10 bases fitting TRBD2. CDR3 size: 15 residues. After removal of 5 bases from V and 4 bases from J, the junction contained 4 bases not matched to a gene. Per germline, CDR1 SNHLY and CDR2 FYNNEI. In DNA form, the CDR3 reads TGTGCCAGCAGTCAAAGCGGGAGGGCCACCGGGGAGCTGTTTTTT. Encoded protein: CASSQSGRATGELFF. Full variable domain (outside the CDR3, taken from reference TRBV2 and TRBJ2-2): EPEVTQTPSHQVTQMGQEVILRCVPISNHLYFYWYRQILGQKVEFLVSFYNNEISEKSEIFDDQFSVERPDGSNFTLKIRSTKLEDSAMYFCASSQSGRATGELFFGEGSRLTVL.

The sample holds a few counts of this clone. A much larger clone differs by one base, so this may be a read error. This chain uses TRBV28 with TRBJ2-3, with TRBD2 identical over 9 bases. Germline CDR1 reads MDHEN; CDR2 reads SYDVKM. This CDR3 contains 15 residues. CDR3 protein: CASSPAGGRADTQCF. In DNA form, the CDR3 reads TGTGCCAGCAGTCCAGCGGGAGGCAGGGCAGATACGCAGTGTTTT.

The V and J genes are TRBV28 and TRBJ2-7; TRBD1 matches at 9 bases. The V gene end was trimmed by 2 bases and the J gene end by 2 bases; junction bases not matched to a gene: 10. This CDR3 has 17 amino acids. The germline V gene encodes CDR1 MDHEN and CDR2 SYDVKM. The CDR3: CASSLNRDRDPTYEQYF. The CDR3 nucleotides read TGTGCCAGCAGTTTAAACCGGGACAGGGACCCAACCTACGAGCAGTACTTC.

This clone was recorded a few times. This chain joins TRBV28 and TRBJ2-2, with 7 bases identical to TRBD2. After removal of 6 bases from V and 2 bases from J, the junction contained 12 bases not matched to a gene. The CDR3 extends over 17 amino acids. The V gene's germline CDR1 is MDHEN and CDR2 SYDVKM. Written as DNA, the CDR3 is TGTGCCAGCAGACCCCGAGGGGAGGGAGCAAACACCGGGGAGCTGTTTTTT. Its protein product is CASRPRGEGANTGELFF.

This clone appeared a few times. The chain combines TRBV7-9 with TRBJ1-2, with D tentatively TRBD1 (6 bases). The V gene's germline CDR1 is SEHNR and CDR2 FQNEAQ (reference sequence). V dropped 5 bases and J dropped 8 bases, with 12 bases sitting between them. There are 12 residues in the CDR3. CDR3: CASSHRESGYTF. The CDR3 DNA follows: TGTGCCAGCAGCCACAGGGAGAGCGGCTACACCTTC.

This clone ranks as medium-sized. The V and J genes are TRBV10-2 and TRBJ2-1; TRBD2 matches at 11 bases. The V segment lost 2 bases and the J segment 8 bases; nucleotides outside the gene matches: 8. Germline V gives CDR1 WSHSY, CDR2 SAAADI. The CDR3 totals 16 residues. CDR3 sequence (DNA): TGCGCCAGCAGTGAGAACGGACTAGCGGGCCCCCATGAGCAGTTCTTC. Residues: CASSENGLAGPHEQFF.

This clone was seen repeatedly, ten times or more. V is TRBV9 and J is TRBJ2-2, with a weak D call TRBD1 (6 bases). Deletions cut 4 bases from V and 3 bases from J, with 10 bases between. This CDR3 has 14 amino acids. Germline CDR1 reads SGDLS; CDR2 reads YYNGEE. The CDR3 DNA is TGTGCCAGCAGCATCCAGGGGTACACCGGGGAGCTGTTTTTT. Amino acid sequence: CASSIQGYTGELFF. The complete variable domain, with remaining parts taken from reference TRBV9 and TRBJ2-2, reads DSGVTQTPKHLITATGQRVTLRCSPRSGDLSVYWYQQSLDQGLQFLIQYYNGEERAKGNILERFSAQQFPDLHSELNLSSLELGDSALYFCASSIQGYTGELFFGEGSRLTVL.

This clone was seen more than once but under ten times. This chain uses TRBV6-1 with TRBJ1-5; 7 bases are shared with TRBD1. Germline loops: CDR1 MNHNS, CDR2 SASEGT. This CDR3 is built from 15 residues. With V trimmed by 6 bases and J by 0 bases, 5 bases remained unmatched. DNA of the CDR3: TGTGCCAGCAGCACCGGGACAGATAGCAATCAGCCCCAGCATTTT. Its translation is CASSTGTDSNQPQHF.

This clone was seen at least ten times. This sequence joins TRBV5-1 and TRBJ1-1; tentative D call: TRBD1 (6 bases). The CDR3 totals 13 residues. V was trimmed by 2 bases and J by 4 bases, leaving 9 bases between them. Germline V gives CDR1 SGHRS, CDR2 YFSETQ. The CDR3 here is CASSLIQGTEAFF. The CDR3 nucleotides read TGCGCCAGCAGCTTAATACAGGGCACTGAAGCTTTCTTT. The full variable domain, completed using reference TRBV5-1 and TRBJ1-1, is KAGVTQTPRYLIKTRGQQVTLSCSPISGHRSVSWYQQTPGQGLQFLFEYFSETQRNKGNFPGRFSGRQFSNSRSEMNVSTLELGDSALYLCASSLIQGTEAFFGQGTRLTVV.

This clone was observed many times. The chain couples TRBV4-1 to TRBJ2-1; 11 bases are a match to TRBD2. CDR3 length: 18 residues. Germline trimming cut 0 bases from V and 0 bases from J; bases unmatched to any gene: 4. Germline values: CDR1 MGHRA, CDR2 YSYEKL. Here the CDR3 DNA reads TGCGCCAGCAGCCAAGATAGCGGGAGGGATAGCTCCTACAATGAGCAGTTCTTC. It encodes CASSQDSGRDSSYNEQFF.

For this clone: One junction end disagrees with the germline gene, perhaps due to a read error. The V gene is TRBV7-7, the J gene TRBJ2-5, with 10 bases lining up with TRBD1. The CDR3 consists of 16 residues. Per the germline V gene, CDR1 is SSHAT and CDR2 is FNYEAQ (reference sequence). The chain's CDR3 is CASSPPPGQGWETQYF. CDR3 sequence (DNA): TGTGCTAGCAGCCCACCTCCGGGACAGGGGTGGGAGACCCAGTACTTC. Variable domain in full (rest from reference TRBV7-7 and TRBJ2-5): GAGVSQSPRYKVTKRGQDVTLRCDPISSHATLYWYQQALGQGPEFLTYFNYEAQPDKSGLPSDRFSAERPEGSISTLTIQRTEQRDSAMYRCASSPPPGQGWETQYFGPGTRLLVL.

This clone has a count of ten or more. The chain has TRBV10-3 and TRBJ2-7; D tentatively reads TRBD1 or TRBD2 (5 bases each). Between the trimmed V and J ends, which lost 1 base and 6 bases, there was a span of 19 bases. The CDR3 contains 16 residues. Looked up from germline, CDR1 is ENHRY and CDR2 is SYGVKD. For the CDR3, the DNA is TGTGCCATCAGTGAGTTAGCCGGGGCCTCGATCGGCGAGCAGTACTTC. Protein sequence: CAISELAGASIGEQYF.

This clone was recorded at least ten times. The V gene is TRBV15, the J gene TRBJ1-6, with D possibly matching TRBD1 (5 bases). V dropped 4 bases and J dropped 13 bases, with 11 bases sitting between them. The CDR3 is 12 amino acids. In germline, CDR1 is LNHNV, CDR2 YYDKDF (reference sequence). The CDR3 is CATSKGPGPLHF. DNA for the CDR3: TGTGCCACCAGCAAGGGACCTGGGCCCCTCCACTTT.

Remarks on this clone: The germline gene is not matched at one end of the junction; a read error may be the cause. The genes are TRBV7-8 and TRBJ2-2, with D maybe TRBD1 (6 bases). This CDR3 contains 15 residues. The germline gives CDR1 SGHVS, CDR2 FQNEAQ. CDR3 sequence reads: CASSLDGGYTGELFF. As DNA, the CDR3 is TGTGCCAGCAGCTTAGATGGGGGCTACACCGGGGAGCTGTTTTTC.